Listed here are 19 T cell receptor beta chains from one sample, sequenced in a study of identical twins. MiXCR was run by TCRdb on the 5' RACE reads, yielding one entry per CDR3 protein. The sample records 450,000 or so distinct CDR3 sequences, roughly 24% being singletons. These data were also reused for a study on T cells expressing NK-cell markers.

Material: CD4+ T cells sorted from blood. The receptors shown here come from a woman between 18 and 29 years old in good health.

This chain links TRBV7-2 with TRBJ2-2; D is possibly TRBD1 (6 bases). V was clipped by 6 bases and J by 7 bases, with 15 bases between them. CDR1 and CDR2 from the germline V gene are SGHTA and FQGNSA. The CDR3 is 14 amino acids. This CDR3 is CASRLHQGSGELFF. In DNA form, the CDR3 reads TGTGCCAGCAGACTCCACCAGGGGAGCGGGGAGCTGTTTTTT.

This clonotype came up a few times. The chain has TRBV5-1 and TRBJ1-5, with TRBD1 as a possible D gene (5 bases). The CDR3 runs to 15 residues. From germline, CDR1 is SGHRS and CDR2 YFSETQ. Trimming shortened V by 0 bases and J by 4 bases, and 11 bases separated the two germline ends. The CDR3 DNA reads TGCGCCAGCAGCTTGGGGGGGACGGGAAATCAGCCCCAGCATTTT. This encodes CASSLGGTGNQPQHF.

For the CDR3, the DNA is TGTGCCAGCAGCTTAGTTAGGCCACAGGGTACTGAGCAGTTCTTC. Translated: CASSLVRPQGTEQFF. The rearrangement joins TRBV7-8 to TRBJ2-1; a possible D gene is TRBD1 (6 bases). The CDR3 is made up of 15 amino acids. The V end was cut by 1 base, the J end by 9 bases, with 16 bases between. CDR1 is SGHVS and CDR2 is FQNEAQ in the germline V gene.

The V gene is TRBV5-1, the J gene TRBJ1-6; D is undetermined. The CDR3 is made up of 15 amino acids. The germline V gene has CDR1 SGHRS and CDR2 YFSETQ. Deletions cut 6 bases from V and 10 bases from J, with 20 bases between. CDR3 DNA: TGCGCCAGCACTGCCTCAGGATACCTTGGGTCACCCCTCCACTTT. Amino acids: CASTASGYLGSPLHF.

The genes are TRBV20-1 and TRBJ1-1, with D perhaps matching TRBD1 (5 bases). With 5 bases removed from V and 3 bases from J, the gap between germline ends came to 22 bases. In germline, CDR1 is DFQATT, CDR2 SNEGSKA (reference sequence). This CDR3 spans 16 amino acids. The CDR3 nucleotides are TGCAGTGCTGGCGCCGGGGGTTATTGGAAGGACACTGAAGCTTTCTTT. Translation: CSAGAGGYWKDTEAFF.

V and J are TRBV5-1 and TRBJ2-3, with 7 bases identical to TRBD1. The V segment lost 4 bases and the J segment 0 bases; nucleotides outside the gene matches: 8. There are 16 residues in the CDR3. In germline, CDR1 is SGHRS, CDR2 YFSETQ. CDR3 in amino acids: CASSRTRQGSTDTQYF. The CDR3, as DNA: TGCGCCAGCAGCCGAACTAGACAGGGTAGCACAGATACGCAGTATTTT.

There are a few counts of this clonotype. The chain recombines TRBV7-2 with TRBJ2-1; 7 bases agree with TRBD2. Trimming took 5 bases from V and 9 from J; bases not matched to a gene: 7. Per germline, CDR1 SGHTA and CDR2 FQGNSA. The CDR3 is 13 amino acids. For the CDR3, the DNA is TGTGCCAGCAGCCTACAAGCTAGCGGTGAGCAGTTCTTC. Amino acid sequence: CASSLQASGEQFF.

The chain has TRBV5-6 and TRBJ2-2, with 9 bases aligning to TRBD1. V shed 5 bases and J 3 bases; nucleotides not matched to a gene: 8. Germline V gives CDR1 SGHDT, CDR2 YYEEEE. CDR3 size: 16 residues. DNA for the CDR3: TGTGCCAGCAGTGCGGACAGGGGTCGAGACACCGGGGAGCTGTTTTTT. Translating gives CASSADRGRDTGELFF.

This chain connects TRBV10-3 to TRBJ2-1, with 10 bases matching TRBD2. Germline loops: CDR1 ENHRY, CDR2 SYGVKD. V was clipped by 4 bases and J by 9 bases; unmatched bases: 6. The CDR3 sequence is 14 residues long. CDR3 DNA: TGTGCCATCAGTGCCCTAGCGGGAGCGAGTGAGCAGTTCTTC. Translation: CAISALAGASEQFF.

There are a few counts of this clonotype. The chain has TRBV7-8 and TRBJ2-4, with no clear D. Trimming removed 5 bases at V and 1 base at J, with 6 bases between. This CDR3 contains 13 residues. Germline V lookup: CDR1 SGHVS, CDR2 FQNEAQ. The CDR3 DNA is TGTGCCAGCAGCGACATGGCCAAAAACATTCAGTACTTC. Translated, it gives CASSDMAKNIQYF.

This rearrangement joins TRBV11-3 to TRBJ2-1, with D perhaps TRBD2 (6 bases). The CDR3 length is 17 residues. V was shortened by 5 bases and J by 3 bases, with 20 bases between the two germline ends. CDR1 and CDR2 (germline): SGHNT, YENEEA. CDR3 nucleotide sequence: TGTGCCAGCAGCCGGGTGCCGTACCGGGACTTCTACAATGAGCAGTTCTTC. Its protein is CASSRVPYRDFYNEQFF.

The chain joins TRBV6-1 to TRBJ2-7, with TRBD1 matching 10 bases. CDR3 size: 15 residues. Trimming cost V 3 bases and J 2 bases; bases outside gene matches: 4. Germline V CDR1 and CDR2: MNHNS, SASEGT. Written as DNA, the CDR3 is TGTGCCAGCAGTGAGGACAGGGGGTCTACCTACGAGCAGTACTTC. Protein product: CASSEDRGSTYEQYF.

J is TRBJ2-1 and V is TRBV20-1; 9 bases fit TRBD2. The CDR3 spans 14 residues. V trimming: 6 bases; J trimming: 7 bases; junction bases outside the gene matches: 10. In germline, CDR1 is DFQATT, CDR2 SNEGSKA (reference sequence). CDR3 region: CSAFWGGRGNEQFF. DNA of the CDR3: TGCAGTGCCTTCTGGGGCGGGAGGGGAAATGAGCAGTTCTTC.

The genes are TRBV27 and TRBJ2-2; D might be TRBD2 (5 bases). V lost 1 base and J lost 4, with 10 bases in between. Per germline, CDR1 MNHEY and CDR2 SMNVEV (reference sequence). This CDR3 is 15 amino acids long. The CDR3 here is CASSLFGLFTGELFF. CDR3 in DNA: TGTGCCAGCAGTTTATTTGGACTGTTCACCGGGGAGCTGTTTTTT.

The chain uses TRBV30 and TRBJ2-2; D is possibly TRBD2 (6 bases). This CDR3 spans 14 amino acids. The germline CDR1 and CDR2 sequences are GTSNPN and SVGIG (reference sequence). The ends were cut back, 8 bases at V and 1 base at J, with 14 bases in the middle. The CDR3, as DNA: TGTGCCGGGAACACGGAGGGGAACACCGGGGAGCTGTTTTTT. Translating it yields CAGNTEGNTGELFF.

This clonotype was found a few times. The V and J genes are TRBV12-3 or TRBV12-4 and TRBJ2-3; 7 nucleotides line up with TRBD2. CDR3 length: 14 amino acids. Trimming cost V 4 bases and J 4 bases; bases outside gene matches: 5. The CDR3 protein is CASSSGGGPDTQYF. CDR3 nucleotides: TGTGCCAGCAGTTCGGGGGGAGGGCCAGATACGCAGTATTTT.

The chain's CDR3 is CSAVTGGFNEQFF. In nucleotides, the CDR3 is TGCAGTGCTGTAACAGGGGGCTTCAATGAGCAGTTCTTC. The chain links TRBV20-1 to TRBJ2-1; TRBD1 agrees at 9 bases. V lost 5 bases to trimming and J lost 6 bases; unmatched junction nucleotides: 5. This CDR3 has 13 residues. Looked up from germline, CDR1 is DFQATT and CDR2 is SNEGSKA (reference sequence).

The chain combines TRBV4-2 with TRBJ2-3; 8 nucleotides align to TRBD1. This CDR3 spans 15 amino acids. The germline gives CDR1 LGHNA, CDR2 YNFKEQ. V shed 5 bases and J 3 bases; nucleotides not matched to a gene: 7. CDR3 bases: TGTGCCAGCAGCTTGGGACAGGTCGAGACAGATACGCAGTATTTT. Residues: CASSLGQVETDTQYF.

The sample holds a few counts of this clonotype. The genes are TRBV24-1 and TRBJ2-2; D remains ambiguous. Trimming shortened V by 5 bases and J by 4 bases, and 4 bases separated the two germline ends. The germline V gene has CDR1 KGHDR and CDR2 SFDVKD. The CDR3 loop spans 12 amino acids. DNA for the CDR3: TGTGCCACCAGTGTTACCACCGGGGAGCTGTTTTTT. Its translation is CATSVTTGELFF.